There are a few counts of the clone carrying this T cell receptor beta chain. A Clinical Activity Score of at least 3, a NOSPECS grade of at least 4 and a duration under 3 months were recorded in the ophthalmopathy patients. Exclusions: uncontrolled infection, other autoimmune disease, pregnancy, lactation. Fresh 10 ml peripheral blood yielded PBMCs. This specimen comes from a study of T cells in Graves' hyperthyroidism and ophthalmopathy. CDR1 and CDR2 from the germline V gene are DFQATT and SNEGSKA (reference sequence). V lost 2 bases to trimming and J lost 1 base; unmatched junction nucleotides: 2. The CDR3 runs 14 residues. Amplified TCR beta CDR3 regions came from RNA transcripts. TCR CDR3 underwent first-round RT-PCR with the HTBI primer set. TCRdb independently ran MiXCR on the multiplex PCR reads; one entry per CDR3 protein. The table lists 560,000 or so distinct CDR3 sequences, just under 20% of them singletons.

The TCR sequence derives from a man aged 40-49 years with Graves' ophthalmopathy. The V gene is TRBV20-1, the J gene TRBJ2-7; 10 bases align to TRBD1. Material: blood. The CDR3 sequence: CSARSDRGSYEQYF. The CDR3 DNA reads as TGCAGTGCTAGATCGGACAGGGGGTCCTACGAGCAGTACTTC.